Described below is a single T cell receptor beta chain sequence and its context. The CDR3 length is 15 residues. The germline CDR1 and CDR2 sequences are LNHDA and SQIVND (reference sequence). V trimming: 6 bases; J trimming: 4 bases; junction bases outside the gene matches: 6. This sample is part of a study of blood T cell repertoires in COVID-19. Study details: Samples came from the United States, Italy and Spain, spanning acute and convalescent COVID-19. PBMCs, B-cell-depleted T cells, or T cells were the source of the cDNA or gDNA that made up the material.

In the original analysis: From reference gene primer amplification, estimates of nucleated cell counts were derived. TCRdb's copy holds only in-frame clones and misses some; the assay was immunoSEQ multiplex PCR. The V and J calls and clone size come from that table; D and trimming were worked out from the DNA. The sample holds around 190,000 clones, more than 70% seen once. The TCR was taken from a woman aged 55 to 70 with acute or convalescent COVID-19. V gene TRBV19 combines with J gene TRBJ2-2, with 9 bases fitting TRBD1. Material for sequencing was peripheral blood. This CDR3 is CASREGTGITGELFF. The CDR3 DNA reads as TGTGCCAGTAGGGAGGGGACAGGGATCACCGGGGAGCTGTTTTTT.